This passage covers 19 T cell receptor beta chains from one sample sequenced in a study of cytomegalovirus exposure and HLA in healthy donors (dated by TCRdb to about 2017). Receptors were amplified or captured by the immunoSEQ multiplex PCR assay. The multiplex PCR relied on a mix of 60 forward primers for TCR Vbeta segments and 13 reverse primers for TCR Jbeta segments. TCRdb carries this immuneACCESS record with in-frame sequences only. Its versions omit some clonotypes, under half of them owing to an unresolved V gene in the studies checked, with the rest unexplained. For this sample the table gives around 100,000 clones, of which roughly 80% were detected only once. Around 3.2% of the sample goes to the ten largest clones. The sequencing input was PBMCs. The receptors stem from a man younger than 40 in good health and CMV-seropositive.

The CDR3 region is CASSLTGGLHGYTF. DNA of the CDR3: TGTGCCAGTAGTCTGACGGGGGGTTTGCATGGCTACACCTTC. The V gene is TRBV19, the J gene TRBJ1-2; D may be TRBD1 (5 bases). Germline CDR1 is LNHDA and CDR2 is SQIVND (reference sequence). CDR3 length: 14 amino acids. Trimming took off 5 bases at V and 6 bases at J, with 16 bases between the two ends.

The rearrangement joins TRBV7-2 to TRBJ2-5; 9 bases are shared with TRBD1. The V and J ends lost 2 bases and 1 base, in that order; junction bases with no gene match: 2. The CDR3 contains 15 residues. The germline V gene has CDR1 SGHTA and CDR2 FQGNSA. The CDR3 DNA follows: TGTGCCAGCAGCTTAAGGGACAGGGCCCAAGAGACCCAGTACTTC. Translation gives CASSLRDRAQETQYF.

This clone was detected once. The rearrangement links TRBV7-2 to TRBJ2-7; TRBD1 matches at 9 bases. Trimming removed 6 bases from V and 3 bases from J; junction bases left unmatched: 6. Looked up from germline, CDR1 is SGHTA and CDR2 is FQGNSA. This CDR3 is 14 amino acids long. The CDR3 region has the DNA TGTGCCAGCAGTCCCTCGGGACAGGGCTACGAGCAGTACTTC. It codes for CASSPSGQGYEQYF.

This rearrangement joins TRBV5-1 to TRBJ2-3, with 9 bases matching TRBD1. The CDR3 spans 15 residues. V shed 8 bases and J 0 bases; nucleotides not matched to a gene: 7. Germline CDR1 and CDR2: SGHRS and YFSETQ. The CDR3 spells CASSQGARSTDTQYF. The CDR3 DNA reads TGCGCCAGTTCACAGGGGGCGCGTAGCACAGATACGCAGTATTTT.

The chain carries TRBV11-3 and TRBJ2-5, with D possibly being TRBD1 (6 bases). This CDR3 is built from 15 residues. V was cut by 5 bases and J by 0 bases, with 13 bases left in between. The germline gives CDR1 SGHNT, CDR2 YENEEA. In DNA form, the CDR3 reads TGTGCCAGCAGCGGCCAGGACAGATACCAAGAGACCCAGTACTTC. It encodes CASSGQDRYQETQYF.

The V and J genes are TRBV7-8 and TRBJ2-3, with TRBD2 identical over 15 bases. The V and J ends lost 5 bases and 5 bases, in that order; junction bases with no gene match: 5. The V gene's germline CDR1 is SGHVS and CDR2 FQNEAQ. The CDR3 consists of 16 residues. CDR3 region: CASSLGTSGRIDTQYF. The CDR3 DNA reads TGTGCCAGCAGCCTGGGGACTAGCGGGAGGATAGATACGCAGTATTTT.

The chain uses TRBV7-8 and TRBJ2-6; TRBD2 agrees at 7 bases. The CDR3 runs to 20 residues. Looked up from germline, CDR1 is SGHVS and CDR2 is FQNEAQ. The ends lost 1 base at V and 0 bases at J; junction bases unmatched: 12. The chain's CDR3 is CASSLVAGMMHFSGANVLTF. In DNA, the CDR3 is TGTGCCAGCAGCTTAGTAGCGGGCATGATGCACTTCTCTGGGGCCAACGTCCTGACTTTC.

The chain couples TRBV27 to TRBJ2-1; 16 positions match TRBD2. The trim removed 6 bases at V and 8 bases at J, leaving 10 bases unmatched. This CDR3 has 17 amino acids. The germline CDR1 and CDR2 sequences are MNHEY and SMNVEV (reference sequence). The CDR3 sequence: CASSKRGTSGRAHEQFF. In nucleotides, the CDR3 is TGTGCCAGCAGCAAGAGGGGGACTAGCGGGAGGGCGCATGAGCAGTTCTTC.

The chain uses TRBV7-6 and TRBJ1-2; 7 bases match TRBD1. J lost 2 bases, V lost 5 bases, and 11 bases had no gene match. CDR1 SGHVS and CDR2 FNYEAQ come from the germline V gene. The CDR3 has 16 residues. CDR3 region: CASSRHPGGANYGYTF. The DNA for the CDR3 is TGTGCCAGCAGCCGACACCCAGGGGGAGCCAACTATGGCTACACCTTC. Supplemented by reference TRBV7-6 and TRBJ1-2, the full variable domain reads GAGVSQSPRYKVTKRGQDVALRCDPISGHVSLYWYRQALGQGPEFLTYFNYEAQQDKSGLPNDRFSAERPEGSISTLTIQRTEQRDSAMYRCASSRHPGGANYGYTFGSGTRLTVV.

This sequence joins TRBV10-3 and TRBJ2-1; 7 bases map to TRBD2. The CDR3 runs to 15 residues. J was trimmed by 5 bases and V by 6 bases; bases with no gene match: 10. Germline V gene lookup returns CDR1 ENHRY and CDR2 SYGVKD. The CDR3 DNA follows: TGTGCCATCAGGACCTCGGGACTAACGAACAATGAGCAGTTCTTC. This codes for CAIRTSGLTNNEQFF.

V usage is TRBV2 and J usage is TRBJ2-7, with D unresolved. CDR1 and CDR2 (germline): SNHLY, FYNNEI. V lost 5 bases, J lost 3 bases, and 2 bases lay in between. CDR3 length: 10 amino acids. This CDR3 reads CASSHYEQYF. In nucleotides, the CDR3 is TGTGCCAGCAGTCACTACGAGCAGTACTTC.

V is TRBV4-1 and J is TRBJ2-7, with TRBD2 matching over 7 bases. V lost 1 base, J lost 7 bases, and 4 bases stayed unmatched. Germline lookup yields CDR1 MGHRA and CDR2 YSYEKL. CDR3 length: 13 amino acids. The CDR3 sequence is CASSQGRLAEQYF. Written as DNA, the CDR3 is TGCGCCAGCAGCCAAGGACGACTAGCTGAGCAGTACTTC.

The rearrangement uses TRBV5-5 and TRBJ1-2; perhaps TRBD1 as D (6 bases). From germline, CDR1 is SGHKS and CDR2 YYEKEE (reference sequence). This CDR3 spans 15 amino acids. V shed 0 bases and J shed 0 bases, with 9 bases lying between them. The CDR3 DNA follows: TGTGCCAGCAGCTTGGAATGGACAGCTAACTATGGCTACACCTTC. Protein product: CASSLEWTANYGYTF.

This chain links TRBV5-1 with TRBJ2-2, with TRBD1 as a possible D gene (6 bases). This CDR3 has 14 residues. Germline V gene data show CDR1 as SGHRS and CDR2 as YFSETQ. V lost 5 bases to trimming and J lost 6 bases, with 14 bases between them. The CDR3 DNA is TGCGCCAGCAGTTCCGCCAGGGGCGCCGGGGAGCTGTTTTTT. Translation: CASSSARGAGELFF.

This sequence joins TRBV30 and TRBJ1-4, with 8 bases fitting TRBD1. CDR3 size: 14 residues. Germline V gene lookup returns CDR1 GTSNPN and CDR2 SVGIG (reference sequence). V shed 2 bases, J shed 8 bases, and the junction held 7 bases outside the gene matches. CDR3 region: CAWSTTGGGEKLFF. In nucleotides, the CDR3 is TGTGCCTGGAGTACAACAGGGGGAGGGGAAAAACTGTTTTTT.

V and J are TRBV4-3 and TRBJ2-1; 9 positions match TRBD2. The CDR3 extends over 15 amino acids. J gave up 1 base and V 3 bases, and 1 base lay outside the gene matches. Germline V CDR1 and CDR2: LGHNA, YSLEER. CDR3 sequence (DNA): TGCGCCAGCAGCCAGCGGGGGGGGTCCTACAATGAGCAGTTCTTC. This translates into CASSQRGGSYNEQFF.

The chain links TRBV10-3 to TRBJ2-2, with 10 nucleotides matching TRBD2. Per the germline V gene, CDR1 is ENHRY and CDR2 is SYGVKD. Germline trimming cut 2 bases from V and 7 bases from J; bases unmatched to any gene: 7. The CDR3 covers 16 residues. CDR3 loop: CAISEKAAGGIGELFF. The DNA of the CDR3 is TGTGCCATCAGTGAGAAGGCAGCGGGAGGGATCGGGGAGCTGTTTTTT.

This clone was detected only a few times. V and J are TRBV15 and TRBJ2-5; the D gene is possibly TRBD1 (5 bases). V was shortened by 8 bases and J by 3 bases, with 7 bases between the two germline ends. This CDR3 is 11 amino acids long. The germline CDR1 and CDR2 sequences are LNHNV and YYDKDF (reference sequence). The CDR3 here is CATGAEETQYF. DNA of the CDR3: TGTGCCACCGGGGCCGAAGAGACCCAGTACTTC.

The chain's CDR3 is CASSPPQVSYNQPQHF. The CDR3 coding sequence is TGTGCCAGCTCACCACCGCAAGTAAGCTACAATCAGCCCCAGCATTTT. The chain recombines TRBV18 with TRBJ1-5; D is undetermined. The germline V and J ends were trimmed by 0 bases and 3 bases, with 12 bases remaining between them. CDR1 is KGHSH and CDR2 is LQKENI in the germline V gene. This CDR3 spans 16 amino acids.